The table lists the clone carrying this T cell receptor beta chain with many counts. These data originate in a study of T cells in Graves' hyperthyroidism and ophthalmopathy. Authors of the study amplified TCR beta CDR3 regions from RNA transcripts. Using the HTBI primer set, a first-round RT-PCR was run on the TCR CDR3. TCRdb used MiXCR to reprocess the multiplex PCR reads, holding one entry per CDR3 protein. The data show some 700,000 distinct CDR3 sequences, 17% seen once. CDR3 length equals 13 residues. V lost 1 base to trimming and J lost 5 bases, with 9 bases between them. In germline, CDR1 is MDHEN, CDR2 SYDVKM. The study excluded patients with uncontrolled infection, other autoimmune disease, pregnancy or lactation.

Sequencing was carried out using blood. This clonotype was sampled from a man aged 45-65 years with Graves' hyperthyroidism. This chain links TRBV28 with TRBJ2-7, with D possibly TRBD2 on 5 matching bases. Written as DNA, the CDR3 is TGTGCCAGCAGTTTATCGGGGTCCCACGAGCAGTACTTC. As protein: CASSLSGSHEQYF.